The rows below give T cell receptor beta chains drawn from one sample of a study of cytomegalovirus exposure and HLA in healthy donors. The assay was immunoSEQ multiplex PCR, and TCRdb's table has in-frame clones only and misses some. The table lists about 150,000 clones, 80% to 95% of them singletons. The sample was PBMCs. The receptor source for this set is a man aged 18 to 29 in good health and CMV-seronegative. Both conserved end residues are part of each CDR3. The D gene is left open where the match is weak. Some rows have no size entry. The others give once, few or many, or a class for an expanded clone.

d_call clone_size j_call v_call cdr3_aa cdr3_nt
TRBD1 . TRBJ1-1 TRBV2 CASIPRTGGDTEAFF TGTGCCAGCATCCCACGGACAGGAGGGGACACTGAAGCTTTCTTT
TRBD1 . TRBJ2-5 TRBV6-5 CASSRPGQGGETQYF TGTGCCAGCAGTCGTCCGGGACAGGGCGGGGAGACCCAGTACTTC
TRBD1 . TRBJ1-2 TRBV10-3 CAISGQGASYGYTF TGTGCCATCAGTGGACAGGGGGCTAGCTATGGCTACACCTTC
. . TRBJ1-2 TRBV9 CASSAADSALSGYTF TGTGCCAGCAGCGCCGCGGACAGCGCGCTGTCTGGCTACACCTTC
. . TRBJ1-2 TRBV29-1 CSVGVGQPGGYTF TGCAGCGTTGGAGTGGGGCAGCCAGGTGGCTACACCTTC
. . TRBJ2-7 TRBV5-4 CASSLLGTPGNEQYF TGTGCCAGCAGCTTGCTCGGGACACCGGGTAACGAGCAGTACTTC
. . TRBJ2-5 TRBV10-2 CASSVTGGQETQYF TGCGCCAGCAGTGTCACCGGGGGCCAAGAGACCCAGTACTTC
. . TRBJ1-4 TRBV7-2 CASSLGGHGSSQKLFF TGTGCCAGCAGCTTAGGCGGACACGGATCTTCCCAAAAACTGTTTTTT
TRBD1 . TRBJ1-6 TRBV4-1 CASSNDRGYSPLHF TGCGCCAGCAGCAACGACAGGGGTTATTCACCCCTCCACTTT
TRBD1 . TRBJ2-1 TRBV7-2 CASRPAGTGRVNEQFF TGTGCCAGCAGACCAGCCGGGACAGGGAGGGTCAATGAGCAGTTCTTC
TRBD1 . TRBJ1-1 TRBV13 CASSLWGQGRTNTEAFF TGTGCCAGCAGCTTGTGGGGACAGGGGCGTACAAACACTGAAGCTTTCTTT
. medium-sized TRBJ2-5 TRBV10-3 CAITSGVRETQYF TGTGCCATCACGTCAGGGGTTAGGGAGACCCAGTACTTC
TRBD2 . TRBJ2-1 TRBV11-1 CASRITSGDYNEQFF TGTGCCAGCAGGATTACTAGCGGGGATTACAATGAGCAGTTCTTC
TRBD2 . TRBJ2-5 TRBV2 CASSDGASGLQETQYF TGTGCCAGCAGTGATGGGGCTAGCGGTCTCCAAGAGACCCAGTACTTC
TRBD2 . TRBJ2-7 TRBV5-1 CASSLGLAGSYEQYF TGCGCCAGCAGCTTGGGTCTAGCGGGGAGCTACGAGCAGTACTTC
. few TRBJ2-7 TRBV9 CASSVNGLAAVYEQYF TGTGCCAGCAGCGTAAATGGCCTAGCCGCCGTCTACGAGCAGTACTTC
. . TRBJ2-7 TRBV9 CASSVESGSYEQYF TGTGCCAGCAGCGTAGAGTCAGGATCCTACGAGCAGTACTTC
. . TRBJ2-3 TRBV5-6 CASSPRTAHTQYF TGTGCCAGCAGCCCCCGGACTGCCCATACGCAGTATTTT
TRBD1 . TRBJ1-2 TRBV6-1 CASSATGQANYGYTF TGTGCCAGCAGTGCAACGGGACAGGCTAACTATGGCTACACCTTC
. . TRBJ2-1 TRBV6-5 CASSYHGSSYNEQFF TGTGCCAGCAGTTACCACGGGAGCTCCTACAATGAGCAGTTCTTC
. . TRBJ2-2 TRBV7-2 CASSLRTGYTGELFF TGTGCCAGCAGCTTGAGAACAGGGTACACCGGGGAGCTGTTTTTT
. . TRBJ1-2 TRBV7-9 CASSLGYTEYGYTF TGTGCCAGCAGCTTAGGGTACACAGAGTATGGCTACACCTTC
TRBD2 once TRBJ2-4 TRBV11-2 CASSLSAGGLAKNIQYF TGTGCCAGCAGCTTATCGGCGGGAGGGCTAGCCAAAAACATTCAGTACTTC
. . TRBJ1-1 TRBV4-1 CASSQDRVDTEAFF TGCGCCAGCAGCCAAGATCGAGTAGATACTGAAGCTTTCTTT
TRBD1 . TRBJ2-5 TRBV9 CASSVENRGETQYF TGTGCCAGCAGCGTAGAAAACAGGGGAGAGACCCAGTACTTC
. . TRBJ1-1 TRBV14 CASSQWRDSEAFF TGTGCCAGCAGCCAATGGCGTGACAGTGAAGCTTTCTTT